The clone carrying this T cell receptor beta chain has at least ten counts. What it binds is unknown. The sample comes from a study of regulatory T cells in long-lasting Graves disease. Study-level points and caveats: Persistent disease was associated with favored TRBV28 usage and with favored use of TRBJ1-2 and TRBJ2-5. New patients shared fewer public clonotypes (approximately 970) than persistent patients did (2,741).

Libraries of TCR beta came from iRepertoire HTBI primers plus Arm-PCR of CDR3 regions. TCRdb used MiXCR to reprocess the multiplex PCR reads, holding one entry per CDR3 protein. This sample carries approximately 300,000 distinct CDR3 sequences, 15% to 20% of them seen once, and the ten largest clones take approximately 35%. The time point: newly diagnosed GD, antithyroid drugs for less than 3 months. Following extraction of RNA from PBMCs, that RNA was used to make the TCR library. The patient group derived from an endocrinology department in Xi'an, China. CDR3 length equals 15 residues. The trim removed 6 bases at V and 2 bases at J, leaving 6 bases unmatched.

The clonotype was recovered from a female donor with Graves disease. The chain has TRBV12-3 or TRBV12-4 and TRBJ1-5, with TRBD1 matching over 8 bases. The material sequenced was peripheral blood mononuclear cells (PBMCs), taken at new diagnosis, from a patient treated with antithyroid drugs. The CDR3 is CASRGQAGGNQPQHF. The DNA for the CDR3 is TGTGCCAGCAGGGGACAGGCCGGGGGCAATCAGCCCCAGCATTTT.